This TCR beta chain comes out of a study of CD8+ T cells in alopecia areata. This clone was found a few times. Its antigen remains unknown. This CDR3 spans 13 amino acids. Germline CDR1 and CDR2: GTSNPN and SVGIG (reference sequence). Trimming pared 0 bases from V and 5 bases from J, leaving 10 bases between. Alopecia areata patients provided lesional scalp punch biopsies and peripheral blood. The sequencing template was cDNA reverse transcribed from extracted RNA. Here immunoSEQ multiplex PCR was the method, and the copy in TCRdb shows in-frame clones only, minus some. The data show about 13,000 clones, 45% to 60% seen once. Study observations and caveats: Relative to normal scalp, lesional scalp, especially alopecia totalis/universalis, showed higher clonality.

The receptor was isolated from a human donor with alopecia areata. The sequenced sample was skin, obtained at week 0. The chain combines TRBV30 with TRBJ1-2; D gene uncertain. The CDR3 bases are TGTGCCTGGAGTGTCCAGGCCCCTTATGGCTACACCTTC. This codes for CAWSVQAPYGYTF.